The clone carrying this TCR beta chain was found a few times. Its antigen is currently unknown. The source of the sample is a study of response to subunit inactivated influenza vaccine. Study conclusions and caveats: Each seasonal flu vaccination may recruit only limited new T cells, authors suggested.

CDR3 size: 14 residues. The V and J ends lost 4 bases and 5 bases, in that order; junction bases with no gene match: 7. Germline lookup yields CDR1 DFQATT and CDR2 SNEGSKA (reference sequence). TCRdb processed the RT-PCR reads anew with MiXCR; each CDR3 protein has one entry. The sample yields about 540,000 distinct CDR3 sequences, around 21% seen once. This sample also belongs to another study, concerning T cells expressing NK-cell markers. This second study notes: With UMIs, 5'RACE template switching was used to make TCR beta cDNA. One of the eight sequenced donors was seronegative, whereas the other seven were HCMV-seropositive. Of CD8+ T cells, 1.0-7.0% belonged to dominant NKG2C+ clonotypes in several donors. These clonotypes also led the CD3+CD56-NKG2C+ fraction in four donors.

The TCR was taken from a man over 45 who received an inactivated influenza vaccine. The sample consisted of CD4+ T cells sorted from PBMCs, taken about 11 days after vaccination. The chain has TRBV20-1 and TRBJ2-3; 9 bases line up with TRBD1. CDR3 nucleotides: TGCAGTGCTAAAACCGGGACAGGGAGAGATACGCAGTATTTT. This encodes CSAKTGTGRDTQYF.